Detailed here is one T cell receptor (beta chain). The antigen remains unidentified. Mismatch with germline at one junction end may stem from a read error. This specimen comes from a study of radiation and T cells in renal cell carcinoma. Overall study: Nephrectomy followed 15 Gy stereotactic body radiation by 4 weeks.

Germline CDR1 is MNHEY and CDR2 is SVGAGI. The CDR3 has 14 amino acids. Produced via immunoSEQ multiplex PCR; TCRdb's table is partial and in-frame only. This sample carries 140,000 or so clones, roughly 90% of them seen once, and the ten largest clones take more than 10%. Whole-study findings and limits: Baseline intratumoral clonotype presence is unknown without pretreatment biopsies.

Regarding time point: baseline pretreatment blood. Treatment reported: 15 Gy SBRT to primary tumor, nephrectomy 4 weeks later. Blood was sampled at baseline, 2 weeks and 4 weeks after SBRT. The patient's renal cell carcinoma had clear cell pathology. This clonotype originated in a woman aged 50 to 65 with renal cell carcinoma. The source material was blood, sampled from a patient whose treatment included radiotherapy and nephrectomy. The chain has TRBV6-5 and TRBJ2-3; 7 bases are a match to TRBD2. In DNA form, the CDR3 reads TGTGCCAGCAGTTACTCCCCTAGCGGTGGGGGGATGAATTTT. This gives the protein CASSYSPSGGGMNF.